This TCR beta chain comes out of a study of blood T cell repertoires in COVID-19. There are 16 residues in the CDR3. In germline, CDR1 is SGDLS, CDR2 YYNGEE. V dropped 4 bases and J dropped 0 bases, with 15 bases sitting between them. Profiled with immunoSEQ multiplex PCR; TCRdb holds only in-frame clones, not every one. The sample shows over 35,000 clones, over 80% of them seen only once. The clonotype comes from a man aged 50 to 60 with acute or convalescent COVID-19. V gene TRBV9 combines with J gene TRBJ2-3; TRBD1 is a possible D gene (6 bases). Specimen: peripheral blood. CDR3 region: CASSSDRIISTDTQYF. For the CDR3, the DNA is TGTGCCAGCAGCTCCGACAGGATAATAAGCACAGATACGCAGTATTTT.